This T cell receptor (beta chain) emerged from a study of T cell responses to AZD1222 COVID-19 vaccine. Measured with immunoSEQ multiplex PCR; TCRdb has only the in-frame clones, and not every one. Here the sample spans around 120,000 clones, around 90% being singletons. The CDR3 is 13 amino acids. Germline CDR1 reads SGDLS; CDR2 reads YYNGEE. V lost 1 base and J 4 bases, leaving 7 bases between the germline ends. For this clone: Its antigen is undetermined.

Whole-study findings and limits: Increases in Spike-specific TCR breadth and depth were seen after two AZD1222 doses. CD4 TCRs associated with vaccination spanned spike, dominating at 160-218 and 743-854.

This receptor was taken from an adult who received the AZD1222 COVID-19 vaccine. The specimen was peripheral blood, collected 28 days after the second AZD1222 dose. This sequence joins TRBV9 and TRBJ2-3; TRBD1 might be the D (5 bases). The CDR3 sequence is CASSVQGADTQYF. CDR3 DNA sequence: TGTGCCAGCAGCGTACAAGGGGCAGATACGCAGTATTTT. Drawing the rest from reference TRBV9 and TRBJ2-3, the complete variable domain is DSGVTQTPKHLITATGQRVTLRCSPRSGDLSVYWYQQSLDQGLQFLIQYYNGEERAKGNILERFSAQQFPDLHSELNLSSLELGDSALYFCASSVQGADTQYFGPGTRLTVL.